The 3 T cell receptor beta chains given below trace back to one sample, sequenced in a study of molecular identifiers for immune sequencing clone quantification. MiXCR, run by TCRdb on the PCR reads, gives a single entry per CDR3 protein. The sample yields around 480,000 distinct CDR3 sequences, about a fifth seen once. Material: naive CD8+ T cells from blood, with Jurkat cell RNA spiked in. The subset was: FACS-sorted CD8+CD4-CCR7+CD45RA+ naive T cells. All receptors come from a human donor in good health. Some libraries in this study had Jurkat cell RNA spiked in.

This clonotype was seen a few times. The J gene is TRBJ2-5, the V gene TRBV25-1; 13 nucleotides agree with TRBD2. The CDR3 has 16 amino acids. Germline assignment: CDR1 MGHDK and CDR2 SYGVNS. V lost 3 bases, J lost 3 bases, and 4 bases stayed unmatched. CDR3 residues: CASSDTTSGREETQYF. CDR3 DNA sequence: TGTGCCAGCAGTGATACCACTAGCGGGAGGGAAGAGACCCAGTACTTC. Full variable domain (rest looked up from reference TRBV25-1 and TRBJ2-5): EADIYQTPRYLVIGTGKKITLECSQTMGHDKMYWYQQDPGMELHLIHYSYGVNSTEKGDLSSESTVSRIRTEHFPLTLESARPSHTSQYLCASSDTTSGREETQYFGPGTRLLVL.

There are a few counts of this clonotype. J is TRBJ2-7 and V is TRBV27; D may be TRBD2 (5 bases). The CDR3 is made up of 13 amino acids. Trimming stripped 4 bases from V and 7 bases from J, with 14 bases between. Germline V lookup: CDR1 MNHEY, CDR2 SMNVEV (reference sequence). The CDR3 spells CASSWGPTGEQYF. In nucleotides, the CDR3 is TGTGCCAGCAGTTGGGGTCCTACGGGGGAGCAGTACTTC.

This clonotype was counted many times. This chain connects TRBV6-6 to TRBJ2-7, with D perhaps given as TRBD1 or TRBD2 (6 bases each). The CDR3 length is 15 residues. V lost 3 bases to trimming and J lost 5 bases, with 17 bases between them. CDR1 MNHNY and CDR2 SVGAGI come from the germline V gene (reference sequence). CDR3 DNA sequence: TGTGCCAGCAGTTATCCACAGACAGGAGGGGACGAGCAGTACTTC. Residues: CASSYPQTGGDEQYF.